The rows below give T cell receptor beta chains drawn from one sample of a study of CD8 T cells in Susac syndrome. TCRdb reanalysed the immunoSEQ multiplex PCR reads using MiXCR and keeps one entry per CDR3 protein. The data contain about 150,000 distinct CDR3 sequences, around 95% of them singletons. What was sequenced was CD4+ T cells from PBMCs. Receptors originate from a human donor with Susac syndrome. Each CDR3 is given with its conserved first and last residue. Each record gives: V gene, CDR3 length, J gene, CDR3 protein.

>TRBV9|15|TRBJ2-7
CASSGTGTGAYEQYF
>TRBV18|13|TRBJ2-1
CASSPQRGREQFF
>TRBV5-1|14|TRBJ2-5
CASSLVGFQETQYF
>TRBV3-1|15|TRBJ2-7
CASSQVETEIYEQYF
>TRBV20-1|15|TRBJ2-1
CSASGLAGMWNEQFF
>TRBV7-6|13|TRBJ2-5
CASSLALQETQYF
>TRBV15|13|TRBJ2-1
CATSRDRVVEQFF
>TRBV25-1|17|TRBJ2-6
CASSEYSVPGGANVLTF
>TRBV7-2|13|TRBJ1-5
CASSWDSNQPQHF
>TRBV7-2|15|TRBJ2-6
CASSPPNSGANVLTF
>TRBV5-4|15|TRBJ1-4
CASSLGARSGEKLFF
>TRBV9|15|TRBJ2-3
CASSSLGQDTDTQYF
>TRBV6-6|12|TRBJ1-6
CASRPLNSPLHF
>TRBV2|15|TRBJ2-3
CASSRSGISTDTQYF
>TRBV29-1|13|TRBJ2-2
CSVGVGAGRELFF
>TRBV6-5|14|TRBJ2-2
CATKAQGNTGELFF
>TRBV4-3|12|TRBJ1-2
CASSLGPYGYTF
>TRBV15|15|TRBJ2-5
CATSPRGSGQETQYF
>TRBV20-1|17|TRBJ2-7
CSARAAVPGQRTYEQYF
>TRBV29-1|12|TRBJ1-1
CSVGRWNTEAFF
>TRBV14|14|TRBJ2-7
CASSHRTGWGEQYF
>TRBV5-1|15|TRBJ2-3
CASSTPGPTTDTQYF
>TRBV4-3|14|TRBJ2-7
CASSQEVEGTEQYF
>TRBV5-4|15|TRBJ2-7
CASSGIRQGADEQYF